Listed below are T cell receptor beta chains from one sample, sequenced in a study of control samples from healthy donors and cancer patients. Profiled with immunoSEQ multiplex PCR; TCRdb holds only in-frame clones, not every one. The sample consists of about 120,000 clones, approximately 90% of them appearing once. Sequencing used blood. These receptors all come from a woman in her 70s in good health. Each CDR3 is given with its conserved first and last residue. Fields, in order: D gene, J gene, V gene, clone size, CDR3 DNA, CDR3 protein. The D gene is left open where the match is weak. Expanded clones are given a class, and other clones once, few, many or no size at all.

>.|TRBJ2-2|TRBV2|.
TGTGCCACCAACACAATAGGGGGGGAGTGCGGGGAGCTGTTTTTT
CATNTIGGECGELFF
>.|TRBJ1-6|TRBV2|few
TGTGCCAGCAGGGCCGGACGCGGGGCTTCACCCCTCCACTTT
CASRAGRGASPLHF
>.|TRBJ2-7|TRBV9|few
TGTGCCAGCAGCGTAGTAGGAGGGGGCGAGCAGTACTTC
CASSVVGGGEQYF
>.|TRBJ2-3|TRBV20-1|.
TGCAGTGCTTTGGTTGCAGATACGCAGTATTTT
CSALVADTQYF
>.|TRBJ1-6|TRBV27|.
TGTGCCGTACGTGGGGGAAGCTCCTATAATTCACCCCTCCACTTT
CAVRGGSSYNSPLHF
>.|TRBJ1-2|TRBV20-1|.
TGCAGTGCTAGTGTCACGGGGGTTAACTATGGCTACACCTTC
CSASVTGVNYGYTF
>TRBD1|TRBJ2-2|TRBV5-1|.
TGCGCCAGCAGCTTTAAGGGACAGGGCTCGAACACCGGGGAGCTGTTTTTT
CASSFKGQGSNTGELFF
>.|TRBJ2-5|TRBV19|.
TGTGCCAGTAGTATCCGCTGGGGGGCCAGGGAGACCCAGTACTTC
CASSIRWGARETQYF
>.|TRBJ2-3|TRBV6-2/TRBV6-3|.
TGTGCCAGCAGTTACGGGTTGGGCACAGATACGCAGTATTTT
CASSYGLGTDTQYF
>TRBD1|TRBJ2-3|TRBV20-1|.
TGCAGTGCTAGTATTAGCACAGGGGGCTTAAGGGATACGCAGTATTTT
CSASISTGGLRDTQYF
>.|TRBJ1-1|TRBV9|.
TGTGCCAGCAAAGGAGAAAGGACAGAGAACACTGAAGCTTTCTTT
CASKGERTENTEAFF
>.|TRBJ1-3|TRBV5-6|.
TGTGCCAGCAGCGCCACAAGGGCCAACTCTGGAAACACCATATATTTT
CASSATRANSGNTIYF
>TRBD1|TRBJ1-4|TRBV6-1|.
TGTGCCAGCAGTGAAGCCTACGGACAGGCGGGCGAAAAACTGTTTTTT
CASSEAYGQAGEKLFF
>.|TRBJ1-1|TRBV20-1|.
TGCAGTGCTAGTGACGGGCACACTGAAGCTTTCTTT
CSASDGHTEAFF
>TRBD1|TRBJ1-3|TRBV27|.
TGTGCCAGCAGTCGGACAGGGAGTGACACCATATATTTT
CASSRTGSDTIYF
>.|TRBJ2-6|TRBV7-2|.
TGTGCCAGCAGGACTAACCGGGGCTTCTCTGGGGCCAACGTCCTGACTTTC
CASRTNRGFSGANVLTF
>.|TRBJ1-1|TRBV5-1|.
TGCGCCAGCAGCTTGGCCAAGTGGGGAGCGGGCACTGAAGCTTTCTTT
CASSLAKWGAGTEAFF
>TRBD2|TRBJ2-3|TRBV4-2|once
TGTGCCAGCAGCCAACTGGGACTAGCGAAGGACACAGATACGCAGTATTTT
CASSQLGLAKDTDTQYF
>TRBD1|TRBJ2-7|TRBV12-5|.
TGTGCTAGTGCACGTTCCGGGACAGCCTACGAGCAGTACTTC
CASARSGTAYEQYF
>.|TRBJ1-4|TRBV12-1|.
TGTGCCAGCAGCCCGTGGGACAGCGGGGAAAAACTGTTTTTT
CASSPWDSGEKLFF
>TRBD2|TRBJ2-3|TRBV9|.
TGTGCCAGCAGCGGACTAGCGGGGGGGCCTCCAGATACGCAGTATTTT
CASSGLAGGPPDTQYF
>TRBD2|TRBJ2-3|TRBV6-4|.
TGTGCCAGCAGCAGACTAGCGGGGAGCACAGATACGCAGTATTTT
CASSRLAGSTDTQYF
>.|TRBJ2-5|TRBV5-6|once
TGTGCCAGCAGCTTGCGGCAGGCCCACCGGGAGACCCAGTACTTC
CASSLRQAHRETQYF
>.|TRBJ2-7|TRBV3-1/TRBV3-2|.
TGTGCCAGCAGCCAAGCAGGGGACTCCTACGAGCAGTACTTC
CASSQAGDSYEQYF
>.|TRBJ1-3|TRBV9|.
TGTGCCAGCAGCCCCGCCGGGATAACCGGAAACACCATATATTTT
CASSPAGITGNTIYF
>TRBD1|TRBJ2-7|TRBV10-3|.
TGTGCCATCAAGCGGACAGGGGAGATCTACGAGCAGTACTTC
CAIKRTGEIYEQYF
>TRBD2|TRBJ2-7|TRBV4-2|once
TGTGCCAGCAGCCAAGATTCCCTAGCGGGGGCCTCCGAGGACGAGCAGTACTTC
CASSQDSLAGASEDEQYF
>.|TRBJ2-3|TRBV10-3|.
TGTGCCATCAGCGTCGCCTCGGTGGGTACGCAGTATTTT
CAISVASVGTQYF
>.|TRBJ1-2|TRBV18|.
TGTGCCAGCTCACCAACCCCAGATCCCTATGGCTACACCTTC
CASSPTPDPYGYTF
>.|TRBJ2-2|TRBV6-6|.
TGTGCCAGCAGTTATCAAACAGGGTCCGGGGAGCTGTTTTTT
CASSYQTGSGELFF
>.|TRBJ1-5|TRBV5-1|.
TGCGCCAGCAGCTTGGGAGACTCCATTCATCAGCCCCAGCATTTT
CASSLGDSIHQPQHF
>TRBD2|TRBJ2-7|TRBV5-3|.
TGTGCCAGAAGCCGGCCAGGCGGGGGCTACGAGCAGTACTTC
CARSRPGGGYEQYF
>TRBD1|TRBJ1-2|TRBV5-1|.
TGCGCCAGCAGCTTGGAAGGACAGGGGGCGTTGAGCGGCTACACCTTC
CASSLEGQGALSGYTF
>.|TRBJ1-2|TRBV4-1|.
TGCGCCAGCAGCGATCTTGGGGCGGGGAACTATGGCTACACCTTC
CASSDLGAGNYGYTF
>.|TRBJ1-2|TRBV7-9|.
TGTGCCAGCAGCTTAGCGCAGATCGATGGCTACACCTTC
CASSLAQIDGYTF
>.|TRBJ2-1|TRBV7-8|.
TGTGCCAGCAGCTTAGAGAGGAACCGCGTTGAGCAGTTCTTC
CASSLERNRVEQFF
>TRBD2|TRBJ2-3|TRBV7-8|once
TGTGCCAGCAGCCTGGGACTAGCGGGGAGCACAGATACGCAGTATTTT
CASSLGLAGSTDTQYF
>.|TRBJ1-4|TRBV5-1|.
TGCGCCAGCGGAAACGGGGGGTTCGAGGAAAAACTGTTTTTT
CASGNGGFEEKLFF
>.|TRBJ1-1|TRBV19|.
TGTGCCAGTAATTTTAAGAACACTGAAGCTTTCTTT
CASNFKNTEAFF
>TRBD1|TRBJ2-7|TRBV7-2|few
TGTGCCAGCAGCTTAGGAGAGTGGACAGGGGAACACGAGCAGTACTTC
CASSLGEWTGEHEQYF
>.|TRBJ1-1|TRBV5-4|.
TGTGCCAGCAGGCCAACCCCAGTGGTTGAAGCTTTCTTT
CASRPTPVVEAFF
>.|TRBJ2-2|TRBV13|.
TGTGCCAGCAGCTTAGGACAGGGCGGGGAGCTGTTTTTT
CASSLGQGGELFF
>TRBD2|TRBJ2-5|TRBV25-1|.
TGTGCCAGCAGTGGAAGTAGCGGGGGCAAGACCCAGTACTTC
CASSGSSGGKTQYF
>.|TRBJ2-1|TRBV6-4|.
TGTGCCAGCAGTGTATACAGACACAATGAGCAGTTCTTC
CASSVYRHNEQFF
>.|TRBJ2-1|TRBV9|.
TGTGCCAGCAGCGTAAGATCCCACGACAATGAGCAGTTCTTC
CASSVRSHDNEQFF